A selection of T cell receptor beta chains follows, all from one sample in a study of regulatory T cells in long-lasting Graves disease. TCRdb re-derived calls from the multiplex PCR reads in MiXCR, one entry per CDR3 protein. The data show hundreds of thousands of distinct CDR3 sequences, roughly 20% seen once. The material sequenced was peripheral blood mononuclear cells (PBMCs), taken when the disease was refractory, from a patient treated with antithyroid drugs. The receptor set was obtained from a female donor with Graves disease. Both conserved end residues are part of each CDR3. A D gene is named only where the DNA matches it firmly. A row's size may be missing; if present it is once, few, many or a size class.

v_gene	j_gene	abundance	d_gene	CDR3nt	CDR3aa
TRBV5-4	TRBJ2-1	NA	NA	TGTGCCAGCAGCCTGCCTCCTAATGAGCAGTTCTTC	CASSLPPNEQFF
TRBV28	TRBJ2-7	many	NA	TGTGCCAGCATGACTCAGGGACAAACCTACGAGCAGTACTTC	CASMTQGQTYEQYF
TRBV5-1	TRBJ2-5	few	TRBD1	TGCGCCAGCAGCTCTGAAAACATACGACAGGGGTCGGAGACCCAGTACTTC	CASSSENIRQGSETQYF
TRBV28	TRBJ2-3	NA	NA	TGTGCCAGCAGTACCCCGGGACCCAAGCATGGAACAGATACGCAGTATTTT	CASSTPGPKHGTDTQYF
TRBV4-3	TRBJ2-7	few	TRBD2	TGCGCCAGCAGAGAAGGGTTGGCGGGAGGGCGGGAGCAGTACTTC	CASREGLAGGREQYF
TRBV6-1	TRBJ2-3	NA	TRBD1	TGTGCCAGCAGTAACCGGGACAGGGAAACAGATACGCAGTATTTT	CASSNRDRETDTQYF
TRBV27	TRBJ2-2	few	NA	TGTGCCAGCAGTCAACAGGGAATAACAGGCGGGGAGCTGTTTTTT	CASSQQGITGGELFF
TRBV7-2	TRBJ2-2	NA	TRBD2	TGTGCCAGCAGCGCCTTAGCGGGAGGGACCGGGGAGCTGTTTTTT	CASSALAGGTGELFF
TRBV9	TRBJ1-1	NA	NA	TGTGCCAGCAGCGTAGGGGGGGACACCCCCGCTTTCTTT	CASSVGGDTPAFF
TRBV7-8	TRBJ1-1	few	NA	TGTGCCAGCAGCTTACTAACAGGGATGAACACTGAAGCTTTCTTT	CASSLLTGMNTEAFF
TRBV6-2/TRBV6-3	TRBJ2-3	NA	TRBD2	TGTGCCAGCAGAATCGGACTAGCGGGGGTCACAGATACGCAGTATTTT	CASRIGLAGVTDTQYF
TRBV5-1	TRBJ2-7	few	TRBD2	TGCGCCAGCAGCCCATCTAGCGGGAGGTTCCACGAGCAGTACTTC	CASSPSSGRFHEQYF
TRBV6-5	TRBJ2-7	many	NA	TGTGCCAGCAGTTCCCTCGACTACGAGCAGTACTTC	CASSSLDYEQYF
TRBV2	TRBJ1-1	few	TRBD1	TGTGCCAGCAGCCTACAGGGACAGGCGAACACTGAAGCTTTCTTT	CASSLQGQANTEAFF
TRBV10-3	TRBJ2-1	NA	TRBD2	TGTGCCATCAGTGAGTGGGTAGCGGGAGTTAGGGTTGAGCAGTTCTTC	CAISEWVAGVRVEQFF
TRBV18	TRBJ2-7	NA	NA	TGTGCCAGCTCACCCCTGGACAGCTCCTACGAGCAGTACTTC	CASSPLDSSYEQYF
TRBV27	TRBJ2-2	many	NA	TGTGCCAGCAGTCTTGGGGGTGGGATGAACACCGGGGAGCTGTTTTTT	CASSLGGGMNTGELFF
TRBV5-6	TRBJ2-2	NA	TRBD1	TGTGCCAGCAGCTCGGGACAGGGGGCTATCTCCGGGGAGCTGTTTTTT	CASSSGQGAISGELFF
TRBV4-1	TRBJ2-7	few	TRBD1	TGCGCCAGCAGCCAAGATTGGACAGGCCTCCGCTACGAGCAGTACTTC	CASSQDWTGLRYEQYF
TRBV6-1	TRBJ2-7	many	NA	TGTGCCAGCACCGGGGTACGTCACCTCTACGAGCAGTACTTC	CASTGVRHLYEQYF
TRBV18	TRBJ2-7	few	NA	TGTGCCAGCTCACCACCCTCCCGAGGACATTACGAGCAGTACTTC	CASSPPSRGHYEQYF
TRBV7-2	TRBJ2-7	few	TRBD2	TGTGCCAGCAGCTCACACGTATTAGTAGCGGGTGACTACGAGCAGTACTTC	CASSSHVLVAGDYEQYF
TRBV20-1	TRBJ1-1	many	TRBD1	TGCAGTGCTAGAGATCGGGACAGGTCAAGAAACACTGAAGCTTTCTTT	CSARDRDRSRNTEAFF
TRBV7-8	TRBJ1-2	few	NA	TGTGCCAGCAGCCTCTCGGGGGGTTCGGATGGCTACACCTTC	CASSLSGGSDGYTF
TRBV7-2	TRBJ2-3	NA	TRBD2	TGTGCCAGCAGCCCCCGCTCGGCCGGGACTAGCGGGAGGGTTACGCAGTATTTT	CASSPRSAGTSGRVTQYF
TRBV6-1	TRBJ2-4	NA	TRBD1	TGTGCCAGCAGTCAAACACAGGGGGAAAACATTCAGTACTTC	CASSQTQGENIQYF
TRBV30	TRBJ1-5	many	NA	TGTGCCTGGAGTAACGGACACCGCAATCAGCCCCAGCATTTT	CAWSNGHRNQPQHF
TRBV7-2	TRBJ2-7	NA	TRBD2	TGTGCCAGCAGCGCTAGACTAGCGGGTGCGTACGAGCAGTACTTC	CASSARLAGAYEQYF
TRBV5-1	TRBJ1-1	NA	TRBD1	TGCGCCAGCAGCACAACCGGGACAGGGCTGTCTGAAGCTTTCTTT	CASSTTGTGLSEAFF
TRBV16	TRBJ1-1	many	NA	TGTGCCAGCAGCCAAGGGGGCGGCGGCACTGAAGCTTTCTTT	CASSQGGGGTEAFF
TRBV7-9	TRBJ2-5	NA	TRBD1	TGTGCCAGCAGCTCTACAGGGGTGGAGGAGACCCAGTACTTC	CASSSTGVEETQYF
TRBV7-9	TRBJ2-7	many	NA	TGTGCCAGCAGCTTAGATGGGGGAGTCCTTTACGAGCAGTACTTC	CASSLDGGVLYEQYF
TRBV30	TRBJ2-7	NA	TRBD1	TGTGCCTGGAATCTCGCAGGGGGCTCTTACGAGCAGTACTTC	CAWNLAGGSYEQYF
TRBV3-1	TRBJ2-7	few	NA	TGTGCCAGCAGCCAATCCGGACCAGGGGCGCAGTACTTC	CASSQSGPGAQYF
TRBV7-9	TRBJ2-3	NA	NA	TGTGCCAGCAGCTTGTCCGCAATTGCGCAGTATTTT	CASSLSAIAQYF
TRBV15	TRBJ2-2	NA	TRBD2	TGTGCCACCAGCATCGGAGGGAGGGGCACCGGGGAGCTGTTTTTT	CATSIGGRGTGELFF
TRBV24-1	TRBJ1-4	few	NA	TGTGCCACCAGTGAAGGGGGAAATGAAAAACTGTTTTTT	CATSEGGNEKLFF
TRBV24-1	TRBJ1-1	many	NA	TGTGCCACCAGTGATGGACCGGACGAAGCTTTCTTT	CATSDGPDEAFF
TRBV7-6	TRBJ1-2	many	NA	TGTGCCAGCAGCTTAGCGACAGACCTTAACTATGGCTACACCTTC	CASSLATDLNYGYTF
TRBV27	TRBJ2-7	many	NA	TGTGCCAGCAGGGTGACAGCACTCACGATCTCCTACGAGCAGTACTTC	CASRVTALTISYEQYF
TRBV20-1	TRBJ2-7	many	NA	TGCAGTGCTCCTTCTGGGGAAAAATCCTACGAGCAGTACTTC	CSAPSGEKSYEQYF
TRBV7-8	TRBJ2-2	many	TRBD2	TGTGCCAGCAGCTTACTAGCGGGAGAGACCGGGGAGCTGTTTTTT	CASSLLAGETGELFF
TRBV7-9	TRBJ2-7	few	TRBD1	TGTGCCAGCAGCTTTCGACAGGGGCAGAACGAGCAGTACTTC	CASSFRQGQNEQYF
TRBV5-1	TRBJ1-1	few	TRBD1	TGCGCCAGCAGCTCGACAGGGTTTGGGAACACTGAAGCTTTCTTT	CASSSTGFGNTEAFF
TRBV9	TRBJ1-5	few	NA	TGTGCCAGCAGCGAGGACGTTAATCAGCCCCAGCATTTT	CASSEDVNQPQHF
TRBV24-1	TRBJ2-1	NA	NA	TGTGCCACCAGTGATGTCTCGACTCCCCCTAATTTGGATGAGCAGTTCTTC	CATSDVSTPPNLDEQFF
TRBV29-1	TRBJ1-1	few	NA	TGCAGCGTTGAGGAGGGAAGCCCTGAAGCTTTCTTT	CSVEEGSPEAFF
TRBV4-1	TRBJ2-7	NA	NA	TGCGCCAGCAGCCAAGACGGACACGGGAATCGCGAGCAGTACTTC	CASSQDGHGNREQYF
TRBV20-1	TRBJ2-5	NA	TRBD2	TGCAGTGCTAGAGGAAGCGGGAGGGCGGAGACCCAGTACTTC	CSARGSGRAETQYF
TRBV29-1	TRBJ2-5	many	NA	TGCAGCGTTGAAGATTGGGGGAGTCCAGAGACCCAGTACTTC	CSVEDWGSPETQYF
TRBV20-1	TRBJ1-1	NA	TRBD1	TGCAGTGCGGACGACAGGGGCCGGAACACTGAAGCTTTCTTT	CSADDRGRNTEAFF
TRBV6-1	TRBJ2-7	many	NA	TGTGCCAGCAGTCTACCCGTAGCGGACGAGCAGTACTTC	CASSLPVADEQYF